The 2 T cell receptor beta chains given below trace back to one sample, sequenced in a study of TIL therapy for anti-PD-1-resistant metastatic lung cancer. Sequencing used immunoSEQ v3. TCRdb's copy holds only in-frame clones and misses some; the assay was immunoSEQ multiplex PCR. In the table there are some 90,000 clones, 65% of which are singletons. Time point noted: pre-treatment sample, taken before nivolumab and TIL therapy. Most excised metastases sampled were pleural nodules or supraclavicular lymph nodes. Here the sequenced sample was tumor tissue, taken at baseline. The receptors come from a person between 30 and 80 years old with non-small cell lung cancer.

This chain links TRBV21-1 with TRBJ1-2; TRBD1, the D gene given by the table, was not confirmed from the DNA. TRBV21-1 counts as a pseudogene. There are 17 residues in the CDR3. In DNA form, the CDR3 reads TGTGCCAGCGGAGAATACAGGGAGACAGCGAAAAACTATGGCTACACCTTC. Amino acids: CASGEYRETAKNYGYTF.

The V and J genes are TRBV9 and TRBJ2-1; D perhaps matches TRBD1 (6 bases). The CDR3 runs 14 residues. The germline CDR1 and CDR2 sequences are SGDLS and YYNGEE. Trimming took off 0 bases at V and 7 bases at J, with 11 bases between the two ends. CDR3 sequence reads: CASSVAGAVNEQFF. In nucleotides, the CDR3 is TGTGCCAGCAGCGTAGCAGGGGCGGTTAATGAGCAGTTCTTC.